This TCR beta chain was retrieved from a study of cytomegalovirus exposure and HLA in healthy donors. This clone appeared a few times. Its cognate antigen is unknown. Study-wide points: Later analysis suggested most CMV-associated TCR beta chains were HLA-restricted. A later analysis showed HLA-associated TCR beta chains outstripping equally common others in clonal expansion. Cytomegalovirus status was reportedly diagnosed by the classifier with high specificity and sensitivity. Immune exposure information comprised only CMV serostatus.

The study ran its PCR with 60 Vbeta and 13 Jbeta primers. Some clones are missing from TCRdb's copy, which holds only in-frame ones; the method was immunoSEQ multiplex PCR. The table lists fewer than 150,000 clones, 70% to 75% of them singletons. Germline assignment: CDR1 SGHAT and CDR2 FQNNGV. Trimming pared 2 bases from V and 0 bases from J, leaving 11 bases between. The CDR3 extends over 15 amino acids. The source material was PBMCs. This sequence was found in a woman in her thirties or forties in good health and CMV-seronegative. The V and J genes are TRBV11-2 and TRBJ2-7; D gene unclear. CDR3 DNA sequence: TGTGCCAGCAGCTTAAGTTCTCACTCCTCCTACGAGCAGTACTTC. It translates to CASSLSSHSSYEQYF.